The TCR beta chain under discussion was sequenced for a study of blood T cell repertoires in COVID-19 (dated by TCRdb to 2019 to 2021). For context, the study as a whole: The collaborator samples originated in the United States, Italy and Spain and spanned the acute and convalescent phases of COVID-19. The material from the prospective study consisted of cDNA or gDNA derived from T cells, B-cell-depleted T cells, or PBMCs. The dataset comprised deeply sampled blood TCRbeta repertoires from subjects exposed to, actively infected with, or recovered from COVID-19. The repertoires were released in a freely available public database intended as a resource for research on the immune response to SARS-CoV-2. The samples were drawn from the first 160 participants of the ongoing ImmuneRACE study and from 950 to 1,500 subjects provided by 6 global collaborators. Sample metadata almost always included a de-identified subject ID, COVID-19 status, age in years and sex. Where available, HLA class I and class II types were obtained from metadata supplied by the sample provider rather than from assay-based typing. Study-wide findings and limitations: Clinical and demographic metadata were provided uncurated, with the amount varying by source and participant.

Germline trimming amounts to 6 bases on V and 0 bases on J, with 5 as the count of junction bases outside the gene matches. As encoded in the germline V gene, CDR1 is MNHEY while CDR2 is SVGAGI. The CDR3 has 15 amino acids, counting the end cysteine and phenylalanine. CDR3 DNA only is kept here, 45 bases in frame from base 1. TCRbeta CDR3 regions were amplified from genomic DNA by means of the immunoSEQ Assay, a bias-controlled multiplex PCR. As for how the authors treated the data: Within the assay, amplification of reference gene primers was used to estimate how many nucleated cells each sample contained. To quantify the absolute abundance of each unique TCRbeta CDR3 rearrangement, sequence reads were collapsed and filtered. For each sample, productive Simpson clonality was calculated as the square root of Simpson's diversity index across productive rearrangements. TCRdb stores this immuneACCESS table with in-frame sequences only. Part of the clones is absent; in the studies checked, under half of the shortfall reflects unresolved V genes, and no reason is known for the rest. That table furnishes V, J and clone size, whereas the DNA furnished D and trimming. The sample profile shows roughly 250,000 clones; 80% to 90% of them were found once. The ten largest account for roughly 4% of the sample.

Participants in the prospective study were aged roughly 18 to 100 years, lived in 20 to 30 United States geographic areas, and enrolled through a virtual design. In the prospective study, cohorts were assigned on the basis of participant-reported clinical history obtained from a screening survey and a study questionnaire. Recovered participants in ImmuneRACE Cohort 3 were defined as having two consecutive negative NP/OP PCR tests, clearance from a healthcare professional, or resolution of symptoms. In the prospective study, mobile phlebotomists collected whole blood, serum and a nasopharyngeal or oropharyngeal swab from each participant. Additional blood draws and questionnaires over an approximately two-month period could optionally be provided by prospective study participants. Before DNA extraction, prospective study blood samples were shipped either frozen or at room temperature. Regarding this clone: Its antigen remains unidentified. The input lacks base qualities; no much larger clone sits a single base away.

The sequence joins TRBV6-5 to TRBJ1-3; 7 central bases correspond to TRBD1. Sequencing input: PBMCs or T cells enriched from blood (not recorded which). The TCR sequence derives from a woman in her thirties who had recovered from COVID-19. The DNA is as follows: TGTGCCAGCAGCCACAGGGGAACCTCTGGAAACACCATATATTTT. This yields the protein CASSHRGTSGNTIYF.